This T cell receptor (beta chain) was recorded in a study of early T cells in non-severe SARS-CoV-2 infection. Across the study: The input, bulk RNA from unsorted whole blood, was sequenced, and chains were unpaired.

This CDR3 is 14 amino acids long. Germline-derived CDR1 and CDR2 are LNHDA and SQIVND (reference sequence). Unmatched junction bases numbered 5, after V lost 6 bases and J lost 3 bases. The protocol attached unique molecular identifiers to individual cDNA molecules. One entry per CDR3 protein, called by TCRdb with MiXCR from the 5' RACE reads. This sample carries around 80,000 distinct CDR3 sequences, 13% of them seen once, and the ten largest clones take roughly 5.5%. This clonotype was observed a handful of times. The sequencing input was whole blood. The V gene is TRBV19, the J gene TRBJ2-4; TRBD2 aligns across 7 bases. This receptor was taken from an adult who was a healthcare worker with PCR-confirmed SARS-CoV-2 infection or an uninfected control (not recorded which). The CDR3 bases are TGTGCCAGTAGCAGAACGGGGGGCAAAAACATTCAGTACTTC. It specifies CASSRTGGKNIQYF. Looking up the rest from reference TRBV19 and TRBJ2-4 gives the full variable domain: DGGITQSPKYLFRKEGQNVTLSCEQNLNHDAMYWYRQDPGQGLRLIYYSQIVNDFQKGDIAEGYSVSREKKESFPLTVTSAQKNPTAFYLCASSRTGGKNIQYFGAGTRLSVL.